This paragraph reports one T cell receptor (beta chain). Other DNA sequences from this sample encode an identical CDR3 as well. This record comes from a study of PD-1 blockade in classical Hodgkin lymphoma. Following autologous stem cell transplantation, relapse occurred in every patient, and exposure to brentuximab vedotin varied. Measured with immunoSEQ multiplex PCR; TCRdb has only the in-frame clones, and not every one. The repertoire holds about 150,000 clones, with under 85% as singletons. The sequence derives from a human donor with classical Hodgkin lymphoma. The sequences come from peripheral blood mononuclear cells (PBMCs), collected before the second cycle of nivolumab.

The CDR3 reads CASSLDRNTQYF. CDR3 sequence (DNA): TGTGCCAGCAGCTTAGACAGGAATACGCAGTATTTT. V usage is TRBV7-9 and J usage is TRBJ2-3, with D perhaps matching TRBD1 (5 bases). Germline V CDR1 and CDR2: SEHNR, FQNEAQ (reference sequence). Trimming removed 1 base at V and 7 bases at J, with 6 bases between. The CDR3 loop spans 12 amino acids.